Included here is one T cell receptor (beta chain) sequence, with context. Its target is not known. The record originates from a study of response to subunit inactivated influenza vaccine. Overall study results and limits: That few new T cells are recruited by each seasonal influenza vaccination was the authors' suggestion.

MiXCR was run by TCRdb on the RT-PCR reads, yielding one entry per CDR3 protein. The sample has about 700,000 distinct CDR3 sequences; approximately 15% are singletons. V was cut by 4 bases and J by 0 bases, with 14 bases left in between. The CDR3 extends over 16 amino acids. Germline CDR1 SGHRS, CDR2 YFSETQ. The rearrangement joins TRBV5-1 to TRBJ2-1; D is tentatively TRBD1 or TRBD2 (5 bases each). Sequencing was performed on PBMCs from blood, taken 12 days after vaccination. The origin of this receptor is a man aged 45-60 years who received an inactivated influenza vaccine. The CDR3 protein is CASSKRDLGSYNEQFF. The CDR3 DNA reads TGCGCCAGCAGCAAAAGGGACCTCGGCTCCTACAATGAGCAGTTCTTC.